A single sample is the source of the 9 T cell receptor beta chains below, sequenced in a study of T cells after yellow fever vaccination. TCRdb redid the calling of the 5' RACE reads with MiXCR, one entry per CDR3 protein. The repertoire holds under 550,000 distinct CDR3 sequences, with around a fifth as singletons. The sample consisted of PBMCs, taken roughly 20 days after the first yellow fever vaccination. The receptors shown here come from a man aged 18 to 35 who received the YFV17D yellow fever vaccine.

This chain joins TRBV4-1 and TRBJ1-1, with D perhaps TRBD1 (5 bases). The CDR3 has 15 amino acids. Germline CDR1 and CDR2: MGHRA and YSYEKL. V shed 1 base and J shed 1 base, with 10 bases lying between them. CDR3 sequence reads: CASSQVRGSNTEAFF. In DNA, the CDR3 is TGCGCCAGCAGCCAAGTGAGGGGATCGAACACTGAAGCTTTCTTT.

This rearrangement joins TRBV11-2 to TRBJ2-1, with TRBD2 matching over 10 bases. The V and J ends lost 5 bases and 6 bases, in that order; junction bases with no gene match: 7. CDR3 length equals 15 residues. CDR1 is SGHAT and CDR2 is FQNNGV in the germline V gene. The CDR3 nucleotides read TGTGCCAGCAGCCCGGGCGGACTAGCGGCCAATGAGCAGTTCTTC. Translating it yields CASSPGGLAANEQFF.

V usage is TRBV12-3 or TRBV12-4 and J usage is TRBJ2-2; TRBD1 is a possible D gene (6 bases). This CDR3 region has 13 residues. V gave up 10 bases and J gave up 6 bases, with 15 bases separating them. The CDR3 loop reads CATQGPSAGELFF. For the CDR3, the DNA is TGTGCCACCCAGGGGCCCTCCGCCGGGGAGCTGTTTTTT.

This clonotype was seen a handful of times. The gene calls are TRBV7-9 and TRBJ2-3; 15 bases are shared with TRBD2. Germline trimming cut 5 bases from V and 8 bases from J; bases unmatched to any gene: 2. This CDR3 is built from 14 residues. Germline CDR1 and CDR2: SEHNR and FQNEAQ (reference sequence). The CDR3 loop reads CASSRTSGGVTQYF. The DNA of the CDR3 is TGTGCCAGCAGCAGGACTAGCGGGGGGGTTACGCAGTATTTT. Full variable domain (outside the CDR3, taken from reference TRBV7-9 and TRBJ2-3): DTGVSQNPRHKITKRGQNVTFRCDPISEHNRLYWYRQTLGQGPEFLTYFQNEAQLEKSRLLSDRFSAERPKGSFSTLEIQRTEQGDSAMYLCASSRTSGGVTQYFGPGTRLTVL.

This chain joins TRBV7-9 and TRBJ2-7, with D possibly TRBD1 on 6 matching bases. V dropped 5 bases and J dropped 0 bases, with 11 bases sitting between them. The length of the CDR3 is 14 residues. Germline CDR1 is SEHNR and CDR2 is FQNEAQ (reference sequence). CDR3 nucleotide sequence: TGTGCCAGCAGCCCAGGGGCGAGCTCCTACGAGCAGTACTTC. Translation: CASSPGASSYEQYF.

This clonotype was found a few times. The chain joins TRBV2 to TRBJ2-7; possibly TRBD1 for D (5 bases). The V gene's germline CDR1 is SNHLY and CDR2 FYNNEI. V shed 4 bases and J shed 3 bases, with 10 bases lying between them. This CDR3 spans 13 amino acids. The CDR3 region is CASSGAGFYEQYF. The CDR3 DNA follows: TGTGCCAGCAGTGGGGCAGGGTTCTACGAGCAGTACTTC.

The J gene is TRBJ1-2, the V gene TRBV2, with no clear D. This CDR3 is built from 12 residues. Trimming removed 6 bases at V and 4 bases at J, with 9 bases between. Germline CDR1 reads SNHLY; CDR2 reads FYNNEI. The CDR3 sequence is CASRAASYGYTF. CDR3 coding DNA: TGTGCCAGCAGAGCGGCCTCCTATGGCTACACCTTC.

V gene TRBV7-9 combines with J gene TRBJ2-2, with 7 bases identical to TRBD2. Trimming at V came to 5 bases and at J to 2 bases, leaving 8 bases not matched to a gene. The CDR3 has 16 amino acids. The germline CDR1 and CDR2 sequences are SEHNR and FQNEAQ (reference sequence). The CDR3 region is CASSSFRGGNTGELFF. CDR3 bases: TGTGCCAGCAGCAGCTTTCGCGGGGGAAACACCGGGGAGCTGTTTTTT.

The CDR3 sequence is CASSYSGGPDSYNEQFF. For the CDR3, the DNA is TGTGCCAGCAGTTACTCGGGGGGGCCGGACTCCTACAATGAGCAGTTCTTC. This chain connects TRBV6-5 to TRBJ2-1; tentatively, D is TRBD2 (7 bases). The CDR3 runs to 17 residues. V gave up 0 bases and J gave up 0 bases, with 12 bases separating them. Germline V gene data show CDR1 as MNHEY and CDR2 as SVGAGI.